This is a list of T cell receptor beta chains from one sample in a study of patients and donors after allogeneic stem cell transplantation. TCRdb re-called the RT-PCR reads through MiXCR, storing one row per CDR3 protein. Of about 960,000 distinct CDR3 sequences listed, 18% are singletons. Sample: blood, either unsorted or a sorted T cell fraction (not recorded which). The receptors originated from a human donor who was either an allogeneic HSCT recipient or a stem cell or donor lymphocyte infusion donor (not recorded which). It is not recorded whose cells these are; they may come from a transplant donor. CDR3s include the opening cysteine and the closing phenylalanine or tryptophan. A D gene is named only where the DNA matches it firmly. The size field is filled for only some rows; it gives once, few, many or a size class.

CDR3aa,CDR3nt,v_gene,j_gene,d_gene,abundance
CASSKGTDSYEQYF,TGTGCCAGCAGCAAAGGGACAGACTCCTACGAGCAGTACTTC,TRBV12-3/TRBV12-4,TRBJ2-7,TRBD1,many
CASSFTRKGVTQYF,TGTGCCAGCAGTTTCACCCGGAAGGGGGTGACCCAGTACTTC,TRBV28,TRBJ2-5,NA,NA
CASTRHSGREYNEQFF,TGTGCCAGCACCAGACATAGCGGGAGGGAGTACAATGAGCAGTTCTTC,TRBV2,TRBJ2-1,TRBD2,few
CASSRGQDYGYTF,TGCGCCAGCAGCAGGGGACAGGACTATGGCTACACCTTC,TRBV5-1,TRBJ1-2,TRBD1,few
CASTHGTSGGQETQYF,TGTGCCAGCACTCATGGAACTAGCGGGGGACAAGAGACCCAGTACTTC,TRBV12-3/TRBV12-4,TRBJ2-5,TRBD2,many
CASSLSNKETQYF,TGTGCCAGCAGTTTATCCAACAAGGAGACCCAGTACTTC,TRBV28,TRBJ2-5,NA,NA
CASSQAGIAGPDTQYF,TGCGCCAGCAGCCAAGCCGGAATAGCGGGACCAGATACGCAGTATTTT,TRBV4-1,TRBJ2-3,TRBD2,few
CASSQGRGVSYEQYF,TGCGCCAGCAGCCAAGGTAGGGGTGTCTCCTACGAGCAGTACTTC,TRBV4-3,TRBJ2-7,NA,NA
CASSPRPQGGIQYF,TGTGCCAGCTCACCCCGGCCCCAAGGTGGCATTCAGTACTTC,TRBV18,TRBJ2-4,NA,few
CSARLSADTQYF,TGCAGTGCTAGACTATCAGCAGATACGCAGTATTTT,TRBV20-1,TRBJ2-3,NA,NA
CASSLAGTGGETQYF,TGCGCCAGCAGCCTGGCCGGGACTGGCGGGGAGACCCAGTACTTC,TRBV5-1,TRBJ2-5,NA,NA
CASSQSGRSNQPQHF,TGCGCCAGCAGCCAATCCGGACGTAGCAATCAGCCCCAGCATTTT,TRBV4-3,TRBJ1-5,NA,few